The 8 T cell receptor beta chains below all came from one sample that was sequenced in a study of molecular identifiers for immune sequencing clone quantification. TCRdb redid the calling of the PCR reads with MiXCR, one entry per CDR3 protein. The sample includes 300,000 to 400,000 distinct CDR3 sequences, 24% of them seen just once. The sequenced material came from naive CD8+ T cells from blood, with Jurkat cell RNA spiked in. The subset was: FACS-sorted CD8+CD4-CCR7+CD45RA+ naive T cells. Receptors were obtained from a human donor in good health. Some libraries in this study had Jurkat cell RNA spiked in.

This chain joins TRBV4-1 and TRBJ1-1, with 7 nucleotides matching TRBD1. The CDR3 extends over 16 amino acids. Germline CDR1 reads MGHRA; CDR2 reads YSYEKL. V lost 3 bases, J lost 0 bases, and 7 bases stayed unmatched. Written as DNA, the CDR3 is TGCGCCAGCAGCCAGATGGGACAGATCATGAACACTGAAGCTTTCTTT. This gives the protein CASSQMGQIMNTEAFF.

This clonotype was seen many times. The V and J genes are TRBV4-1 and TRBJ1-1; D remains ambiguous. Germline CDR1 is MGHRA and CDR2 is YSYEKL. The CDR3 is 13 residues long. V shed 7 bases and J shed 2 bases, with 11 bases lying between them. CDR3 nucleotide sequence: TGCGCCAGCACAAGCGGAGCAAACACTGAAGCTTTCTTT. Its protein product is CASTSGANTEAFF.

This clonotype showed up many times. The V call is TRBV12-3 or TRBV12-4, the J call TRBJ2-3; TRBD1 agrees at 10 bases. Trimming removed 7 bases from V and 3 bases from J; junction bases left unmatched: 7. The CDR3 sequence is 15 residues long. CDR3 in amino acids: CASNDRGQETDTQYF. As DNA, the CDR3 is TGTGCCAGCAACGACAGGGGGCAAGAAACAGATACGCAGTATTTT.

In regard to this clonotype: The junction and the germline gene differ at one end; a read error may be behind it. The rearrangement links TRBV12-3 or TRBV12-4 to TRBJ1-6; D is ambiguous. This CDR3 comprises 20 residues. The CDR3: CASSLGPPQGFSSYNSPHHF. The CDR3 coding sequence is TGTGCCAGCAGTTTAGGGCCCCCACAAGGCTTCAGCTCCTATAATTCACCCCACCACTTT.

The table lists this clonotype with a few counts. The chain joins TRBV27 to TRBJ2-1, with 7 bases fitting TRBD2. Germline V gives CDR1 MNHEY, CDR2 SMNVEV (reference sequence). V shed 4 bases, J shed 4 bases, and the junction held 7 bases outside the gene matches. The CDR3 extends over 15 amino acids. CDR3 in amino acids: CASSYGAGPYNEQFF. As DNA, the CDR3 is TGTGCCAGCAGTTACGGAGCGGGGCCTTACAATGAGCAGTTCTTC.

The chain is built from TRBV3-1 and TRBJ2-2; 9 nucleotides align to TRBD2. The CDR3 contains 16 residues. The V and J ends lost 1 base and 4 bases, in that order; junction bases with no gene match: 4. The germline CDR1 and CDR2 sequences are LGHDT and YNNKEL (reference sequence). The CDR3 sequence is CASSQVAGGVTGELFF. CDR3 bases: TGTGCCAGCAGCCAAGTGGCGGGAGGGGTCACCGGGGAGCTGTTTTTT.

On this clonotype itself: Being one base from a much bigger clone, this may be a read error. The CDR3 DNA sequence: TGCAGCGTTCTGCTACGGACAACTAATGAAGAACTGTTTTTT. Its protein is CSVLLRTTNEELFF. This sequence joins TRBV29-1 and TRBJ1-4, with D possibly being TRBD1 (5 bases). In germline, CDR1 is SQVTM, CDR2 ANQGSEA. CDR3 length: 14 amino acids.

This clonotype was seen at least ten times. The V gene is TRBV5-6, the J gene TRBJ2-7, with TRBD2 matching 11 bases. Germline values: CDR1 SGHDT, CDR2 YYEEEE. With V trimmed by 0 bases and J by 2 bases, 7 bases remained unmatched. This CDR3 comprises 17 residues. The CDR3 loop reads CASSLEGRLAGPYEQYF. The CDR3 DNA sequence: TGTGCCAGCAGCTTGGAAGGCCGACTAGCGGGGCCCTACGAGCAGTACTTC.